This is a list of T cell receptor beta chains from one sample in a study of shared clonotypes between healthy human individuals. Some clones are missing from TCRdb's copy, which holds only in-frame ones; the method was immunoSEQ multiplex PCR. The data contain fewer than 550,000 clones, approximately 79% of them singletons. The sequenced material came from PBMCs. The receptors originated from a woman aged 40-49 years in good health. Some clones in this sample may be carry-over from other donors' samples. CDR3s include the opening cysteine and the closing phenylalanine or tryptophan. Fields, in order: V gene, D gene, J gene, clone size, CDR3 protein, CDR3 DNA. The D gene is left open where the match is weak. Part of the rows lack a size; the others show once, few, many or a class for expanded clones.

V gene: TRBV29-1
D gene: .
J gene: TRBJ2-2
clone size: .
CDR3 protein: CGSAGYVTGELFF
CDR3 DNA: TGCGGCAGTGCGGGATATGTTACCGGGGAGCTGTTTTTT

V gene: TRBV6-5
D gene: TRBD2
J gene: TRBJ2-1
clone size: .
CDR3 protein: CASSGGRAVNEQFF
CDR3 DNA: TGTGCCAGCAGCGGCGGGAGGGCCGTCAATGAGCAGTTCTTC

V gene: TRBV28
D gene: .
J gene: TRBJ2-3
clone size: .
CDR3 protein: CASSLAVNTQYF
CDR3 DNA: TGTGCCAGCAGTTTGGCCGTCAATACGCAGTATTTT

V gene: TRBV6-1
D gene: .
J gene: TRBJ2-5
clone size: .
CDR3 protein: CASSVESQYF
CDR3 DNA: TGTGCCAGCAGTGTGGAGTCCCAGTACTTC

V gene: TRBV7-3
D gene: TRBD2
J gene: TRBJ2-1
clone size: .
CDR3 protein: CASSAGTSGRASDEQFF
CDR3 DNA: TGTGCCAGCAGCGCCGGGACTAGCGGGAGGGCCTCGGATGAGCAGTTCTTC

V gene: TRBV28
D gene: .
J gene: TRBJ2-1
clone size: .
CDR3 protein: CASRGAGDYNEQFF
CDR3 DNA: TGTGCCAGCAGGGGGGCGGGGGACTACAATGAGCAGTTCTTC

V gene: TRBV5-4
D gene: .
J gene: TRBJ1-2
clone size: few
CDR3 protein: CASSLTTGLNGYTF
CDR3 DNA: TGTGCCAGCAGCTTAACGACTGGACTAAATGGCTACACCTTC

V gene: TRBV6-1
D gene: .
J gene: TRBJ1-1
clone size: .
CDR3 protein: CAISEARNTEAFF
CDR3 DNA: TGTGCCATCAGTGAAGCCCGGAACACTGAAGCTTTCTTT

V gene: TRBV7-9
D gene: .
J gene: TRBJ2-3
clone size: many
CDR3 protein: CASSFQGLDTDTQYF
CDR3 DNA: TGTGCCAGCAGCTTCCAAGGCCTGGACACAGATACGCAGTATTTT

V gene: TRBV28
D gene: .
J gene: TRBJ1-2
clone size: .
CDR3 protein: CASSQDTAGDTF
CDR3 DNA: TGTGCCAGCAGTCAGGACACGGCAGGGGACACCTTC

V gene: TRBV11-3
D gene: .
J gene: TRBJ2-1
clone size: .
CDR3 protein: CASSPQGGEAEQFF
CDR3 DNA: TGTGCCAGCAGCCCCCAGGGGGGGGAGGCTGAGCAGTTCTTC

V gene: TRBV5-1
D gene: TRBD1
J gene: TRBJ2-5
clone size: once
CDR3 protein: CASSPGQGAGETQYF
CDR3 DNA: TGCGCCAGCAGCCCAGGACAGGGGGCGGGGGAGACCCAGTACTTC

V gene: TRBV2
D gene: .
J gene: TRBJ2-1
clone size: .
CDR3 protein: CASRGGGNNEQFF
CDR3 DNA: TGTGCCAGCAGAGGTGGCGGGAACAATGAGCAGTTCTTC

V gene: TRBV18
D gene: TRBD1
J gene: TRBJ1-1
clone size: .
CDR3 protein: CASSPQTGDVTEAFF
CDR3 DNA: TGTGCCAGCTCACCCCAGACAGGGGATGTCACTGAAGCTTTCTTT

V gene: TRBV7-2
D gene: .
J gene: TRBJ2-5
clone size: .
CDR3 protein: CASSPRRGAETQYF
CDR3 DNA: TGTGCCAGCAGCCCACGGAGGGGGGCCGAGACCCAGTACTTC

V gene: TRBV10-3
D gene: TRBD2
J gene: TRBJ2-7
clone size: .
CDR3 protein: CAISGGLAGIGYEQYF
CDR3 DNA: TGTGCCATCAGTGGGGGACTAGCGGGTATCGGCTACGAGCAGTACTTC

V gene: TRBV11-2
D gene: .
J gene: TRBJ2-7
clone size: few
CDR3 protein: CASSLVFGEGVYEQYF
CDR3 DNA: TGTGCCAGCAGCTTAGTCTTCGGGGAGGGGGTGTACGAGCAGTACTTC

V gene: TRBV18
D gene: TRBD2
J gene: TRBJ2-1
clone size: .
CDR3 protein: CASSPPELAGGPSYNEQFF
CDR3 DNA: TGTGCCAGCTCACCACCTGAGCTAGCGGGAGGGCCGTCCTACAATGAGCAGTTCTTC

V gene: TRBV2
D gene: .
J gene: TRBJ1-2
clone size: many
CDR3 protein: CASSLTDLGYGYTF
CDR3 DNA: TGTGCCAGCAGTCTCACGGACCTTGGCTATGGCTACACCTTC

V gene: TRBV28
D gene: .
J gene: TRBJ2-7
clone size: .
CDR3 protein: CASTGYEQYF
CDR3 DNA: TGTGCCAGCACAGGATACGAGCAGTACTTC

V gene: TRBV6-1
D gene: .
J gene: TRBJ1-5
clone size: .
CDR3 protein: CASSDRGYNQPQHF
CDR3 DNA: TGTGCCAGCAGTGATAGAGGGTACAATCAGCCCCAGCATTTT

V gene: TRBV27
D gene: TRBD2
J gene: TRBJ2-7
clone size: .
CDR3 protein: CASSLAGLVYEQYF
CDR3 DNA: TGTGCCAGCAGTCTAGCGGGACTAGTCTACGAGCAGTACTTC

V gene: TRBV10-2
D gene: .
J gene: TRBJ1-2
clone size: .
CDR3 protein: CASSEDGGFNYGYTF
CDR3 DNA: TGCGCCAGCAGTGAGGACGGGGGGTTTAACTATGGCTACACCTTC

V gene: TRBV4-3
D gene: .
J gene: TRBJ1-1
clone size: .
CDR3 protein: CASSQVNGGDTEAFF
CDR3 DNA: TGCGCCAGCAGCCAAGTGAACGGGGGGGACACTGAAGCTTTCTTT

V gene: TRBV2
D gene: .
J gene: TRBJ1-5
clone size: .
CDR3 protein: CASSEGTYSNQPQHF
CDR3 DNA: TGTGCCAGCAGTGAGGGTACGTATAGCAATCAGCCCCAGCATTTT

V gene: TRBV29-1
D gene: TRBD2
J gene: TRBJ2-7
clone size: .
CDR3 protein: CSVEGGEESYEQYF
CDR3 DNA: TGCAGCGTTGAGGGGGGGGAGGAATCCTACGAGCAGTACTTC

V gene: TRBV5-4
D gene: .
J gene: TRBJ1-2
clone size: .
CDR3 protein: CASNEGGRINGYTF
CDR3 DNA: TGTGCCAGCAATGAGGGGGGGCGAATCAATGGCTACACCTTC

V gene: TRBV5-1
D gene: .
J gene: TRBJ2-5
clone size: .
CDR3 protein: CASSLAGTSQETQYF
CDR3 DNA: TGCGCCAGCAGCTTGGCCGGGACCTCTCAAGAGACCCAGTACTTC

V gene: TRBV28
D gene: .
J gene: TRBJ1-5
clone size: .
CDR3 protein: CASSLSGTSNQPQHF
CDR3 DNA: TGTGCCAGCAGTTTATCGGGTACAAGCAATCAGCCCCAGCATTTT

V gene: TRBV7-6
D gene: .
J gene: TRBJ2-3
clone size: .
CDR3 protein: CASSSGARTDTQYF
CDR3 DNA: TGTGCCAGCAGCTCGGGGGCGAGAACAGATACGCAGTATTTT

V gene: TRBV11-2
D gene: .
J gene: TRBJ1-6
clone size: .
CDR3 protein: CASSPLMEANSPLHF
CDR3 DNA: TGTGCCAGCAGCCCCCTGATGGAGGCGAATTCACCCCTCCACTTT

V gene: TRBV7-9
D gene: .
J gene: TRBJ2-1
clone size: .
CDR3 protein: CASSIGHEAAIGQFF
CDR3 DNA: TGTGCCAGCAGCATAGGACATGAAGCGGCGATAGGACAGTTCTTC

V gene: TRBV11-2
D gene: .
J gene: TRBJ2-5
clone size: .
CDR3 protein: CASSLEIGVRETQYF
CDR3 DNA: TGTGCCAGCAGCTTAGAAATAGGGGTCCGCGAGACCCAGTACTTC

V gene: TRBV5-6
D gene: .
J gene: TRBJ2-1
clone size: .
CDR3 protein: CASSLGKDTNYNEQFF
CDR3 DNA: TGTGCCAGCAGCTTGGGAAAGGACACTAACTACAATGAGCAGTTCTTC

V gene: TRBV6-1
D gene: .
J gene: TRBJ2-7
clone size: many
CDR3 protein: CASSDAGLDGGSF
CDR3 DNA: TGTGCCAGCAGTGATGCCGGGCTGGATGGGGGGTCATTC

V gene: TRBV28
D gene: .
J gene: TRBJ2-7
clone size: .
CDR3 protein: CASSSPGLNEQYF
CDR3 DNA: TGTGCCAGCAGTTCCCCCGGACTAAACGAGCAGTACTTC

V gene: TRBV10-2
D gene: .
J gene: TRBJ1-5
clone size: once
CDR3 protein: CASSESRGSGGRVLAQPQHF
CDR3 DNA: TGCGCCAGCAGTGAGTCGAGGGGGTCAGGCGGTCGCGTTTTGGCTCAGCCCCAGCATTTT

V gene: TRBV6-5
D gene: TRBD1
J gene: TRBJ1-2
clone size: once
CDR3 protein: CASSAYRGMYGYTF
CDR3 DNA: TGTGCCAGCAGCGCCTACAGGGGGATGTATGGCTACACCTTC

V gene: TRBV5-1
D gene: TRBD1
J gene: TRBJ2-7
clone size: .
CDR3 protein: CASSSPGQGCEQYF
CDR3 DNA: TGCGCCAGCAGCTCGCCGGGACAGGGATGCGAGCAGTACTTC

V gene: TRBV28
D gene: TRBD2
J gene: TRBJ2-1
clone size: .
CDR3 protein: CASSSPIAGNEQFF
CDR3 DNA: TGTGCCAGCAGTTCCCCAATAGCGGGCAATGAGCAGTTCTTC

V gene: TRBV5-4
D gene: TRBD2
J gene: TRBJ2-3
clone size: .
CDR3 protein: CASRPTSGSTDAQYF
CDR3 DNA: TGTGCCAGCAGACCTACTAGCGGTAGCACAGATGCGCAGTATTTT

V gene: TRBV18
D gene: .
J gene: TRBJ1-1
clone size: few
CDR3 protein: CASSQSTDTEAFF
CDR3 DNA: TGTGCCAGCTCACAATCTACGGATACTGAAGCTTTCTTT

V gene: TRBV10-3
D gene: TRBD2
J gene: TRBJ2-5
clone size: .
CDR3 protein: CAITMSGSRETQYF
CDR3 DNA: TGTGCCATCACCATGAGCGGGAGCAGGGAGACCCAGTACTTC

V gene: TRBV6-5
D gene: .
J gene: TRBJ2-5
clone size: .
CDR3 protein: CASSYSGADQETQYF
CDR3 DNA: TGTGCCAGCAGTTACTCGGGGGCGGACCAAGAGACCCAGTACTTC